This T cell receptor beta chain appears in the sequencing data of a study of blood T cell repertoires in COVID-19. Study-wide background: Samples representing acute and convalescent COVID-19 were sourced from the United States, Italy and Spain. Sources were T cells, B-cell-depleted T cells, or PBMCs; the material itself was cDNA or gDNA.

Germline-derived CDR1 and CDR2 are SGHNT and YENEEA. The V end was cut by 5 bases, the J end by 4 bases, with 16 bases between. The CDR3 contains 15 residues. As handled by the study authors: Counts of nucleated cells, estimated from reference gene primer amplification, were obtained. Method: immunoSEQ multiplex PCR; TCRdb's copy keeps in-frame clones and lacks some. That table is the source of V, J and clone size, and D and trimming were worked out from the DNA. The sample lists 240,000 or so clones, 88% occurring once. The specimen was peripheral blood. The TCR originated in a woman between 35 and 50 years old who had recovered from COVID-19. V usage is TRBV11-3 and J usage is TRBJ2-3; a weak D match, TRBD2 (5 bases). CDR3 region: CASSPRGSGADTQYF. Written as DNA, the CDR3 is TGTGCCAGCAGCCCTCGTGGGTCCGGGGCAGATACGCAGTATTTT.